Below are 12 T cell receptor beta chains sequenced from a single sample in a study of blood T cell repertoires in COVID-19. Measured with immunoSEQ multiplex PCR; TCRdb has only the in-frame clones, and not every one. This table holds under 250,000 clones, 82% found once. Sequencing was done on a sample of peripheral blood. Source of these receptors: a woman between 18 and 30 years old with acute or convalescent COVID-19.

V and J are TRBV28 and TRBJ1-2; 9 bases line up with TRBD1. Per the germline V gene, CDR1 is MDHEN and CDR2 is SYDVKM. V shed 8 bases, J shed 11 bases, and the junction held 12 bases outside the gene matches. This CDR3 is built from 13 residues. In nucleotides, the CDR3 is TGTGCCAGCCAAAGGACAGGGGAGTTTGGGTACACCTTC. Protein product: CASQRTGEFGYTF.

The chain combines TRBV5-4 with TRBJ2-5; D is perhaps TRBD2 (5 bases). CDR3 size: 16 residues. Trimming cost V 4 bases and J 2 bases, with 18 bases left between them. CDR1 is SGHNT and CDR2 is YYREEE in the germline V gene (reference sequence). The CDR3 is CASSGRSGLLQETQYF. The DNA for the CDR3 is TGTGCCAGCAGCGGCCGAAGCGGACTGCTTCAAGAGACCCAGTACTTC.

CDR3 sequence: CASSHGGTNTGELFF. In nucleotides, the CDR3 is TGTGCCAGCAGCCACGGCGGAACGAACACCGGGGAGCTGTTTTTT. This chain links TRBV14 with TRBJ2-2; D gene uncertain. This CDR3 has 15 residues. In germline, CDR1 is SGHDN, CDR2 FVKESK. Deletions cut 3 bases from V and 0 bases from J, with 8 bases between.

J is TRBJ2-3 and V is TRBV9; 7 nucleotides match TRBD2. With 3 bases clipped from V and 2 bases from J, the junction kept 6 bases outside the gene matches. The CDR3 has 15 residues. Per germline, CDR1 SGDLS and CDR2 YYNGEE. The CDR3 region has the DNA TGTGCCAGCAGCGGATCTGCGGGGGACACAGATACGCAGTATTTT. It specifies CASSGSAGDTDTQYF.

This chain uses TRBV4-2 with TRBJ2-3; maybe TRBD1 (5 bases). Germline CDR1 reads LGHNA; CDR2 reads YNFKEQ. Trimming took 4 bases from V and 2 from J, leaving 16 bases between them. This CDR3 has 16 amino acids. CDR3 coding DNA: TGTGCCAGCAGCCTGATACAGGCGGACCTCACAGATACGCAGTATTTT. It is translated as CASSLIQADLTDTQYF.

The V call is TRBV3-1 (or the pseudogene TRBV3-2), the J call TRBJ2-5; 9 bases match TRBD2. The CDR3 contains 16 residues. Trimming cost V 2 bases and J 6 bases; bases outside gene matches: 10. Germline loops: CDR1 LGHDT, CDR2 YNNKEL (reference sequence). CDR3 in DNA: TGTGCCAGCAGCCAATCAGGTAGCGGGAGTTGGAAGACCCAGTACTTC. It encodes CASSQSGSGSWKTQYF.

The V call is TRBV12-3 or TRBV12-4, the J call TRBJ1-1; D perhaps matches TRBD1 (5 bases). Trimming stripped 4 bases from V and 10 bases from J, with 13 bases between. This CDR3 has 12 residues. CDR3 DNA sequence: TGTGCCAGCAGTTCGGCAGCGGGGCGAGCTTTCTTT. Residues: CASSSAAGRAFF.

This rearrangement joins TRBV6-2 or TRBV6-3 to TRBJ1-1; D may be TRBD1 (6 bases). Trimming pared 2 bases from V and 5 bases from J, leaving 12 bases between. This CDR3 contains 14 residues. Per the germline V gene, CDR1 is MNHEY and CDR2 is SVGEGT. The CDR3 nucleotides read TGTGCCAGCAGTTACAGGGGGATGGGGACTGAAGCTTTCTTT. Amino acids: CASSYRGMGTEAFF.

The chain recombines TRBV6-5 with TRBJ1-2, with TRBD1 matching 7 bases. After removal of 6 bases from V and 4 bases from J, the junction contained 11 bases not matched to a gene. Germline V gene lookup returns CDR1 MNHEY and CDR2 SVGAGI. The CDR3 consists of 15 residues. As DNA, the CDR3 is TGTGCCAGCAGGAAACAGGGGAAGAGGCTCTATGGCTACACCTTC. Translation gives CASRKQGKRLYGYTF.

The chain couples TRBV19 to TRBJ2-2; D is perhaps TRBD1 (5 bases). The CDR3 covers 15 residues. From germline, CDR1 is LNHDA and CDR2 SQIVND (reference sequence). The V end lost 6 bases, the J end lost 6 bases, and 17 bases lay between the germline ends. This chain's CDR3 is CASSPLRGSPGELFF. Here the CDR3 DNA reads TGTGCCAGTAGCCCCCTAAGGGGTTCCCCCGGGGAGCTGTTTTTT.

V and J are TRBV4-3 and TRBJ1-4; D remains unclear. V was trimmed by 4 bases and J by 0 bases, leaving 9 bases between them. This CDR3 has 15 residues. CDR1 is LGHNA and CDR2 is YSLEER in the germline V gene. This chain's CDR3 is CASSLSGSTNEKLFF. CDR3 sequence (DNA): TGCGCCAGCAGCCTGTCGGGATCAACTAATGAAAAACTGTTTTTT.

The CDR3 is CASSYSSGGTPGYTF. The CDR3 region has the DNA TGTGCCAGCAGTTACTCGAGTGGAGGCACTCCTGGCTACACCTTC. The chain joins TRBV6-5 to TRBJ1-2; no reliable D call. CDR1 and CDR2 from the germline V gene are MNHEY and SVGAGI. The CDR3 totals 15 residues. V lost 0 bases to trimming and J lost 7 bases, with 15 bases between them.